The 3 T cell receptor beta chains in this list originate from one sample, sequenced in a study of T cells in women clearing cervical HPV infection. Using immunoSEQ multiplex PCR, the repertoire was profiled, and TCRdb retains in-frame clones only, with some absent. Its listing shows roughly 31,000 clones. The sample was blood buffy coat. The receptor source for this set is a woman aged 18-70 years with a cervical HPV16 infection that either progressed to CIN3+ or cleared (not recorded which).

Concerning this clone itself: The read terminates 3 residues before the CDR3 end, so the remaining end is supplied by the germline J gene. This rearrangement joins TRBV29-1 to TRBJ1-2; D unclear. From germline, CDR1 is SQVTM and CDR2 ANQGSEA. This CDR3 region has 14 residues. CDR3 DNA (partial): TGCAGCGTTGAGGGCTTCTTAAGCACAGATACC. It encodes CSVEGFLSTDT. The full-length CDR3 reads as CSVEGFLSTDTYTF.

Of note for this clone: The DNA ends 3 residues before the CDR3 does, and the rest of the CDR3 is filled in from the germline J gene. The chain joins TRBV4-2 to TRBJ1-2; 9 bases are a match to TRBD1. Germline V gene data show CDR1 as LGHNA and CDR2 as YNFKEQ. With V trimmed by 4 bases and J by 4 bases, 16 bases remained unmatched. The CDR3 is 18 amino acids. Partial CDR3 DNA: TGTGCCAGCAGCCCGACAGGGAGGGGACAGGGAAATTCCTATGGC. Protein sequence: CASSPTGRGQGNSYG. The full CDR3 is CASSPTGRGQGNSYGYTF.

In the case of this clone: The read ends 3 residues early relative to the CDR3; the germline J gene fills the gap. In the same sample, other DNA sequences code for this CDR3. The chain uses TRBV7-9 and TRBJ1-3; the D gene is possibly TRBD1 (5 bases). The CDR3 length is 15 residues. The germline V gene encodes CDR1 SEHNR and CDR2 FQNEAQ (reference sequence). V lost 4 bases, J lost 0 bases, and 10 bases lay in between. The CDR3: CASSWTPRSGNTIYF. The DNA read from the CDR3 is TGTGCCAGCAGCTGGACACCCCGCTCTGGAAACACC.